The TCR beta chain under discussion was sequenced for a study of blood T cell repertoires in COVID-19. About the study: PBMCs, B-cell-depleted T cells, or T cells were the source of the cDNA or gDNA that made up the material.

This table comes from immunoSEQ multiplex PCR, and its TCRdb copy is limited to in-frame clones, with some not included. The table lists around 47,000 clones, roughly 69% of them singletons. CDR3 size: 13 residues. The germline V gene has CDR1 SNHLY and CDR2 FYNNEI. Trimming took 3 bases from V and 4 from J; bases not matched to a gene: 0. The sample consisted of peripheral blood. The TCR sequence derives from a man at least 80 years old with acute or convalescent COVID-19. The gene calls are TRBV2 and TRBJ1-3, with 7 bases matching TRBD1. CDR3 sequence reads: CASSEDRGNTIYF. CDR3 in DNA: TGTGCCAGCAGTGAGGACAGGGGAAACACCATATATTTT.